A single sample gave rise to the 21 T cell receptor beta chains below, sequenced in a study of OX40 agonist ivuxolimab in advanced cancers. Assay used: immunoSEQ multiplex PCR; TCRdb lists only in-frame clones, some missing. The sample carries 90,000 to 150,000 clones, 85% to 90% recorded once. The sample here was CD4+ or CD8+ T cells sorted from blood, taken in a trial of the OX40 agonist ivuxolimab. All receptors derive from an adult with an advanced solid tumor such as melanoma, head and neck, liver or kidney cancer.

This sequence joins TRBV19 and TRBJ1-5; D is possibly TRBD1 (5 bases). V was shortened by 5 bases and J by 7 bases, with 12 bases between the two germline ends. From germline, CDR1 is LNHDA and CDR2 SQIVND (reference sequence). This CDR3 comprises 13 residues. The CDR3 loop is CASSPGPRQPQHF. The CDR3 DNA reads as TGTGCCAGTAGTCCGGGACCAAGGCAGCCCCAGCATTTT.

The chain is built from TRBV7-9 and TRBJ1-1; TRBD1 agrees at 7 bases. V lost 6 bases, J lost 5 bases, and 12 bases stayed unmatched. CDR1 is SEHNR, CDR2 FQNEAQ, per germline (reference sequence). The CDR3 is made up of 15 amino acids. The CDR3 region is CASRRGDRVGTEAFF. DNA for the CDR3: TGTGCCAGCAGGCGAGGCGACAGGGTGGGTACTGAAGCTTTCTTT.

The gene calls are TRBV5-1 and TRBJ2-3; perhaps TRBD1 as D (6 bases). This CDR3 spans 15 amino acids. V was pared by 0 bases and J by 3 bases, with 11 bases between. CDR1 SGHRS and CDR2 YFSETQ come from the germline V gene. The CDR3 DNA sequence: TGCGCCAGCAGCTTGGCCCGGCAGGGGACAGATACGCAGTATTTT. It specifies CASSLARQGTDTQYF.

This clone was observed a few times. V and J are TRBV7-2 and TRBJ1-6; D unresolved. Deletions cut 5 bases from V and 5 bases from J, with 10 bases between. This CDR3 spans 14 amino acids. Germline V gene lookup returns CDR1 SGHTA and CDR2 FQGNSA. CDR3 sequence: CASSVRFDNSPLHF. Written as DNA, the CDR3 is TGTGCCAGCAGCGTCCGGTTTGATAATTCACCCCTCCACTTT.

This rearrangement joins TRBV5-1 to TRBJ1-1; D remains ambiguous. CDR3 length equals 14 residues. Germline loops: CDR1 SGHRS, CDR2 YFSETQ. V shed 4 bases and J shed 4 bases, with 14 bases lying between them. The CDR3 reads CASSPRGGSTEAFF. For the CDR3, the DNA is TGCGCCAGCAGCCCCCGGGGAGGGAGCACTGAAGCTTTCTTT.

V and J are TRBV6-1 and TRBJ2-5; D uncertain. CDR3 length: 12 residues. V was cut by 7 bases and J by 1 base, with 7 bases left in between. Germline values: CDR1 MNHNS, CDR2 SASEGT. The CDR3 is CASNGAQETQYF. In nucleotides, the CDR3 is TGTGCCAGCAATGGTGCCCAAGAGACCCAGTACTTC.

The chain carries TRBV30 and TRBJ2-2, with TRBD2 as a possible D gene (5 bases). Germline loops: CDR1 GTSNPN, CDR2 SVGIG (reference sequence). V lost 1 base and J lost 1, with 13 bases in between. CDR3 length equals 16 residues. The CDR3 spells CAWSAGFGGNTGELFF. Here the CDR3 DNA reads TGTGCCTGGAGTGCTGGATTCGGAGGGAACACCGGGGAGCTGTTTTTT.

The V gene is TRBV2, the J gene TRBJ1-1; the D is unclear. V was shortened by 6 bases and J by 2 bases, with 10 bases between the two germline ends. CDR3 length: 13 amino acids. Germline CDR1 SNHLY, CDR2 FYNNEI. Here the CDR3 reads CASSADVNTEAFF. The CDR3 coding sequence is TGTGCCAGCAGCGCGGACGTTAACACTGAAGCTTTCTTT.

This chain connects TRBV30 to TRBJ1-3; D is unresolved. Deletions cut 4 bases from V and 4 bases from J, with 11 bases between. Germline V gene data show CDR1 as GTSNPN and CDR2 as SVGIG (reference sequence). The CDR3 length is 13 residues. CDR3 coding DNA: TGTGCCTGGAATACCGGGTTCGGAAACACCATATATTTT. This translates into CAWNTGFGNTIYF. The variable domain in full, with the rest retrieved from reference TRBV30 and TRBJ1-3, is SQTIHQWPATLVQPVGSPLSLECTVEGTSNPNLYWYRQAAGRGLQLLFYSVGIGQISSEVPQNLSASRPQDRQFILSSKKLLLSDSGFYLCAWNTGFGNTIYFGEGSWLTVV.

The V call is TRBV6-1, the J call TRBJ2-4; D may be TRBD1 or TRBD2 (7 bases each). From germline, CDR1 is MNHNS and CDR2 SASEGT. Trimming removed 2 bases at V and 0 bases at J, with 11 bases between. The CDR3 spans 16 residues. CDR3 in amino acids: CASSEQGGLAKNIQYF. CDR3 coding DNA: TGTGCCAGCAGTGAACAGGGGGGGCTAGCCAAAAACATTCAGTACTTC.

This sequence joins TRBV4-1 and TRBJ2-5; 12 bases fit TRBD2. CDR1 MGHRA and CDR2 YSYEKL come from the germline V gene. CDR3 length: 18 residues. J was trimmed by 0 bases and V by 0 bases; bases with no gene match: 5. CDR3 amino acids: CASSQDWLAGGNQETQYF. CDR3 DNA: TGCGCCAGCAGCCAAGATTGGCTAGCGGGGGGGAACCAAGAGACCCAGTACTTC.

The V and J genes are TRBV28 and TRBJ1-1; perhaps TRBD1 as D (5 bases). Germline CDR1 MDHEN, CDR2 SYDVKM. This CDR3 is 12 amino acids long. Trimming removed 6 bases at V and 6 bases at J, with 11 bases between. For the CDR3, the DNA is TGTGCCAGCAGGGCAAGACAGTCTGAAGCTTTCTTT. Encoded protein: CASRARQSEAFF.

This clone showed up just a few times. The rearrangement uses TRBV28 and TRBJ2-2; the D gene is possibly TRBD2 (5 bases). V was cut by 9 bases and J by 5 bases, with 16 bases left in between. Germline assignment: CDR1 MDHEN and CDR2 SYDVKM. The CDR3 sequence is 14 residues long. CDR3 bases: TGTGCCAGTTCTAGCTCAATGCTGACCGGGGAGCTGTTTTTT. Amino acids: CASSSSMLTGELFF.

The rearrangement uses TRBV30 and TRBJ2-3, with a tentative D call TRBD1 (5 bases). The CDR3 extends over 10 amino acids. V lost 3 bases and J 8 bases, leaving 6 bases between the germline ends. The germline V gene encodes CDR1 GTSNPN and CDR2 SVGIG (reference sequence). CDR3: CAWRRGTQYF. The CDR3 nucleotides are TGTGCCTGGAGAAGGGGTACGCAGTATTTT.

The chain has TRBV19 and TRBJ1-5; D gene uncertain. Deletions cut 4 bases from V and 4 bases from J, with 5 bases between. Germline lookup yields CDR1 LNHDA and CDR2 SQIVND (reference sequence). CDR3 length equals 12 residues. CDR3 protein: CASSKPNQPQHF. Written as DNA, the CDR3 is TGTGCCAGTAGTAAGCCTAATCAGCCCCAGCATTTT.

The CDR3 sequence: CASSPNKQGSNQPQHF. The CDR3 nucleotides are TGTGCCAGTAGCCCCAACAAACAGGGGAGCAATCAGCCCCAGCATTTT. The chain carries TRBV19 and TRBJ1-5; 7 nucleotides line up with TRBD1. V lost 6 bases to trimming and J lost 1 base; unmatched junction nucleotides: 9. Germline V gives CDR1 LNHDA, CDR2 SQIVND (reference sequence). CDR3 length: 16 residues.

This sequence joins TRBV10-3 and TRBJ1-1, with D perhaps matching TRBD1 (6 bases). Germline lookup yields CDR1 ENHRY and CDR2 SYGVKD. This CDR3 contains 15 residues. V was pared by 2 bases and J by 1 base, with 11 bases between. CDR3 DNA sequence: TGTGCCATCAGTGAGGGGGGACACCGGAACACTGAAGCTTTCTTT. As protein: CAISEGGHRNTEAFF.

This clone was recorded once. The CDR3 sequence is CASSPNLPGSSYNEQFF. CDR3 DNA sequence: TGTGCCAGCAGTCCCAATTTACCGGGGAGCTCCTACAATGAGCAGTTCTTC. The chain combines TRBV28 with TRBJ2-1; D might be TRBD2 (5 bases). Per germline, CDR1 MDHEN and CDR2 SYDVKM. V was cut by 5 bases and J by 0 bases, with 17 bases left in between. CDR3 length: 17 residues.

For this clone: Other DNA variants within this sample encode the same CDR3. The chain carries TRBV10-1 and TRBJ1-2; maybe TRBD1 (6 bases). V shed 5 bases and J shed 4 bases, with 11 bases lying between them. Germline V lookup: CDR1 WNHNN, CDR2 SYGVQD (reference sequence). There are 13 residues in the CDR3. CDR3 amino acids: CASSSQGSYGYTF. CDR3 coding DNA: TGCGCCAGCAGTTCACAGGGATCCTATGGCTACACCTTC.

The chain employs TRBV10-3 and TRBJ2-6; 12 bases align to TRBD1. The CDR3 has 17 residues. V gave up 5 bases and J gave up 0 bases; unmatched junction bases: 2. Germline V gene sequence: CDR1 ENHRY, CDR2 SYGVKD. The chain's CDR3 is CAISLGQGASGANVLTF. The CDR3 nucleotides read TGTGCCATCAGTTTGGGACAGGGGGCCTCTGGGGCCAACGTCCTGACTTTC.

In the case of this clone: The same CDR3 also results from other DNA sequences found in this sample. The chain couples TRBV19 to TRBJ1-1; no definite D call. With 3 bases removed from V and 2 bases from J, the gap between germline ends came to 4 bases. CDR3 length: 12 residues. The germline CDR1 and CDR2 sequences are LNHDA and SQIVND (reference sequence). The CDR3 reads CASSIRNTEAFF. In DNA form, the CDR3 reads TGTGCCAGTAGTATCCGTAACACTGAAGCTTTCTTT.